This TCR beta chain was sequenced for a study of blood T cells in healthy people across ages. Study-wide results and caveats: Donors of long life had a larger count of naive CD4+ cells and greater diversity than aged donors.

Details on this clonotype: Its specificity is not known. Germline and junction disagree at one end, which may indicate a read error.

This CDR3 is built from 12 residues. With a J-beta primer mix and a sample-barcoded 5' primer, a second PCR ran about 7 to 12 cycles. TCRdb processed the 5' RACE reads anew with MiXCR; each CDR3 protein has one entry. The sample has approximately 830,000 distinct CDR3 sequences, 55% to 65% seen once. The donors, aged 6 to 90, were healthy Caucasians from Russia. Peripheral blood, around 9.4 milliliters per donor, was collected. Material: blood. V gene TRBV12-3 or TRBV12-4 combines with J gene TRBJ2-7, with D unresolved. The sequence came from a man aged 25-40 years in good health. CDR3 sequence reads: CAGSKFRYEQYF. DNA for the CDR3: TGTGCCGGCAGTAAGTTCCGCTACGAGCAGTACTTC.